The text below deals with one T cell receptor beta chain. As yet, its antigen is unknown. Germline-derived CDR1 and CDR2 are MNHEY and SVGEGT. The CDR3 contains 14 residues. The J segment lost 9 bases and the V segment lost 6 bases, leaving 12 bases of the junction unmatched. TCRdb re-derived calls from the 5' RACE reads in MiXCR, one entry per CDR3 protein. There are approximately 47,000 distinct CDR3 sequences in the sample; around a quarter occur only once, and roughly 1.9% lies in the top ten. Naive CD4+ cells had CD25+ Tregs removed. Study conclusions and caveats: In terms of TCR gene usage, tumor memory CD4+ T cells clustered together with blood and lymph node memory CD4+ cells, as well as with lymph node naive CD4+ cells.

The rearrangement joins TRBV6-2 or TRBV6-3 to TRBJ2-7, with TRBD2 identical over 9 bases. The source material was naive CD4+ T cells sorted from blood. Subset indicated: naive CD4+ T cells, CD4+CD45RA+CD25-. This sequence originates from a female donor with breast cancer. The CDR3 reads CASRGTSWVLVQYF. CDR3 coding DNA: TGTGCCAGCAGAGGGACTAGCTGGGTGTTGGTGCAGTACTTC.